The 10 T cell receptor beta chains below all came from one sample that was sequenced in a study of neurological immune-mediated disorders. Using its own MiXCR run on the 5' RACE reads, TCRdb lists one record per CDR3 protein. The repertoire holds about 60,000 distinct CDR3 sequences, with more than 9.5% as singletons. Time point defined: longitudinal time-point 2. Specimen: PBMCs. The receptors derive from a young man in good health.

This clonotype was observed many times. The genes are TRBV28 and TRBJ2-5; TRBD2 might be the D (5 bases). CDR1 and CDR2 from the germline V gene are MDHEN and SYDVKM. Trimming stripped 2 bases from V and 5 bases from J, with 9 bases between. CDR3 size: 13 residues. The CDR3 DNA follows: TGTGCCAGCAGTTTAATGCTAGCCGAGACCCAGTACTTC. Amino acid sequence: CASSLMLAETQYF.

This clonotype was counted ten times or more. The chain combines TRBV28 with TRBJ2-5; 7 bases are a match to TRBD1. J gave up 4 bases and V 2 bases, and 10 bases lay outside the gene matches. The germline V gene has CDR1 MDHEN and CDR2 SYDVKM. The CDR3 length is 16 residues. CDR3 nucleotide sequence: TGTGCCAGCAGTTTACCCACCGGGACAGCTGGAGAGACCCAGTACTTC. Translating gives CASSLPTGTAGETQYF.

This clonotype is a singleton in its sample. The gene calls are TRBV7-8 and TRBJ1-5, with D hard to call. V lost 5 bases, J lost 14 bases, and 31 bases lay in between. The CDR3 runs to 17 residues. Looked up from germline, CDR1 is SGHVS and CDR2 is FQNEAQ. CDR3 nucleotide sequence: TGTGCCAGCAGCCCCAAACTATTGCTGATCAGCAATCAGACCAAGCATTTT. Translating it yields CASSPKLLLISNQTKHF.

Concerning this clonotype: A much bigger clone sits one base away, suggesting this may be a read error. The gene calls are TRBV3-1 and TRBJ2-7; tentatively, D is TRBD2 (6 bases). Germline CDR1 reads LGHDT; CDR2 reads YNNKEL (reference sequence). This CDR3 comprises 13 residues. In nucleotides, the CDR3 is TGTTCCAGCAGTCCCGGGACTGACGACGAGCAGTACTTC. Residues: CSSSPGTDDEQYF.

This clonotype was seen ten or more times. The rearrangement uses TRBV7-9 and TRBJ1-1; no clear D gene. The germline V gene encodes CDR1 SEHNR and CDR2 FQNEAQ (reference sequence). V was cut by 5 bases and J by 7 bases, with 11 bases left in between. The CDR3 consists of 12 residues. CDR3 nucleotide sequence: TGTGCCAGCAGCCCCGTGACAATTGAAGCTTTCTTT. This gives the protein CASSPVTIEAFF.

This clonotype was recorded at least ten times. This chain uses TRBV9 with TRBJ2-7; 7 nucleotides match TRBD2. With 3 bases clipped from V and 5 bases from J, the junction kept 14 bases outside the gene matches. This CDR3 is 16 amino acids long. Per germline, CDR1 SGDLS and CDR2 YYNGEE. The CDR3: CASSGRTSDAAHEQYF. Here the CDR3 DNA reads TGTGCCAGCAGCGGGAGAACTAGCGACGCGGCCCACGAGCAGTACTTC.

This clonotype appeared many times. The chain has TRBV5-1 and TRBJ2-2; the match to TRBD1 covers 7 bases. V lost 3 bases to trimming and J lost 2 bases; unmatched junction nucleotides: 10. The CDR3 runs to 17 residues. Germline assignment: CDR1 SGHRS and CDR2 YFSETQ. CDR3 DNA: TGCGCCAGCAGCTCCCCAGGGGGTAGCGACAACACCGGGGAGCTGTTTTTT. The encoded protein is CASSSPGGSDNTGELFF. Looking up the rest from reference TRBV5-1 and TRBJ2-2 gives the full variable domain: KAGVTQTPRYLIKTRGQQVTLSCSPISGHRSVSWYQQTPGQGLQFLFEYFSETQRNKGNFPGRFSGRQFSNSRSEMNVSTLELGDSALYLCASSSPGGSDNTGELFFGEGSRLTVL.

This clonotype was seen ten or more times. The genes are TRBV4-1 and TRBJ2-1; D unclear. CDR1 is MGHRA and CDR2 is YSYEKL in the germline V gene. With 4 bases removed from V and 6 bases from J, the gap between germline ends came to 4 bases. This CDR3 spans 11 amino acids. This chain's CDR3 is CASSLSNEQFF. The CDR3 DNA reads TGCGCCAGCAGCCTCTCCAATGAGCAGTTCTTC.

This clonotype was recorded at least ten times. This rearrangement joins TRBV7-9 to TRBJ2-1; 10 bases are shared with TRBD2. The germline V gene has CDR1 SEHNR and CDR2 FQNEAQ (reference sequence). The CDR3 is 19 amino acids. With 3 bases clipped from V and 4 bases from J, the junction kept 15 bases outside the gene matches. The CDR3 sequence: CASSFPPGSGRARYNEQFF. The DNA of the CDR3 is TGTGCCAGCAGCTTCCCCCCAGGGAGCGGGAGGGCCCGGTACAATGAGCAGTTCTTC.

The sample holds many counts of this clonotype. The chain employs TRBV6-5 and TRBJ2-7; weak D call: TRBD1 (5 bases). CDR1 is MNHEY and CDR2 is SVGAGI in the germline V gene. This CDR3 region has 14 residues. Trimming left V 6 bases short and J 5 bases short, with 17 bases between. The CDR3 DNA follows: TGTGCCAGCAGGGAGAGCAGGGTATCGAACGAGCAGTACTTC. This translates into CASRESRVSNEQYF.